Presented here are 25 T cell receptor beta chains from one specimen sequenced in a study of T-cell memory formation after mild COVID-19. MiXCR was run by TCRdb on the 5' RACE reads, yielding one entry per CDR3 protein. Among 250,000 to 300,000 distinct CDR3 sequences, 15% to 20% were seen once, and the ten largest hold more than 20%. Sequencing used PBMCs or a T cell subset sorted from them (not recorded which). These TCRs come from a man aged 18 to 29 who had mild COVID-19 (a few samples of this study predate the infection). Cell type and time point are not known.

The rearrangement joins TRBV24-1 to TRBJ1-2; D not resolved. V lost 3 bases to trimming and J lost 1 base, with 2 bases between them. The CDR3 is made up of 12 amino acids. Germline CDR1 reads KGHDR; CDR2 reads SFDVKD. The CDR3 region has the DNA TGTGCCACCAGTGATGATAACTATGGCTACACCTTC. Residues: CATSDDNYGYTF.

The chain employs TRBV12-3 or TRBV12-4 and TRBJ2-2, with D possibly being TRBD1 (5 bases). Deletions cut 5 bases from V and 5 bases from J, with 18 bases between. This CDR3 has 16 amino acids. The CDR3 sequence: CASSRTKGGPTGELFF. For the CDR3, the DNA is TGTGCCAGCAGTCGGACAAAGGGTGGACCGACCGGGGAGCTGTTTTTT.

The V call is TRBV24-1, the J call TRBJ2-2, with 8 bases that match TRBD2. J gave up 5 bases and V 8 bases, and 9 bases lay outside the gene matches. The CDR3 consists of 15 residues. The germline V gene has CDR1 KGHDR and CDR2 SFDVKD. The chain's CDR3 is CATMMAGGPTGELFF. The DNA of the CDR3 is TGTGCCACCATGATGGCGGGGGGACCGACCGGGGAGCTGTTTTTT.

The chain employs TRBV5-1 and TRBJ1-1, with D unclear. This CDR3 region has 14 residues. V lost 0 bases and J lost 0, with 6 bases in between. Germline lookup yields CDR1 SGHRS and CDR2 YFSETQ. CDR3 protein: CASSLARMNTEAFF. DNA of the CDR3: TGCGCCAGCAGCTTGGCCAGGATGAACACTGAAGCTTTCTTT.

The table lists this clonotype with many counts. The chain combines TRBV7-2 with TRBJ2-1, with D tentatively TRBD2 (5 bases). CDR3 length equals 13 residues. Germline V CDR1 and CDR2: SGHTA, FQGNSA. Trimming pared 3 bases from V and 10 bases from J, leaving 13 bases between. CDR3 sequence reads: CASSFGRGEEQFF. The CDR3 DNA reads TGTGCCAGCAGCTTCGGACGGGGAGAGGAGCAGTTCTTC.

The gene calls are TRBV10-3 and TRBJ2-7, with TRBD2 matching over 11 bases. This CDR3 has 14 residues. V shed 8 bases and J 1 base; nucleotides not matched to a gene: 4. Germline V gene sequence: CDR1 ENHRY, CDR2 SYGVKD. This CDR3 reads CAISSGGTSYEQYV. CDR3 nucleotides: TGTGCCATCTCTAGCGGGGGGACATCCTACGAGCAGTACGTC.

V usage is TRBV6-1 and J usage is TRBJ1-3; D is possibly TRBD1 (6 bases). With 2 bases removed from V and 1 base from J, the gap between germline ends came to 15 bases. Germline-derived CDR1 and CDR2 are MNHNS and SASEGT. The CDR3 is 17 amino acids. This CDR3 reads CASSEYGQGRSGNTIYF. The CDR3 bases are TGTGCCAGCAGTGAATACGGGCAGGGGAGGTCTGGAAACACCATATATTTT.

This clonotype was counted between two and nine times. This chain uses TRBV2 with TRBJ2-7; TRBD2 is a possible D gene (5 bases). The CDR3 runs to 13 residues. V lost 8 bases to trimming and J lost 7 bases, with 18 bases between them. Per germline, CDR1 SNHLY and CDR2 FYNNEI. The CDR3 sequence is CASGLRGQEEQYF. In DNA form, the CDR3 reads TGTGCCAGCGGACTTCGAGGTCAAGAAGAGCAGTACTTC.

The sample holds a few counts of this clonotype. This chain connects TRBV4-1 to TRBJ1-5, with D possibly TRBD1 on 5 matching bases. The germline V gene encodes CDR1 MGHRA and CDR2 YSYEKL. The length of the CDR3 is 15 residues. The V end was cut by 1 base, the J end by 4 bases, with 11 bases between. The CDR3 loop reads CASSQVGRGNQPQHF. In DNA form, the CDR3 reads TGCGCCAGCAGCCAAGTGGGGCGCGGGAATCAGCCCCAGCATTTT.

The rearrangement joins TRBV4-3 to TRBJ1-3, with TRBD1 as a possible D gene (5 bases). CDR1 LGHNA and CDR2 YSLEER come from the germline V gene. CDR3 length: 14 amino acids. Trimming shortened V by 1 base and J by 5 bases, and 9 bases separated the two germline ends. The DNA for the CDR3 is TGCGCCAGCAGCCAAGGGGGGGAAAGAAACACCATATATTTT. Amino acid sequence: CASSQGGERNTIYF.

This clonotype was picked up a small number of times. The chain is built from TRBV7-3 and TRBJ1-1; D ambiguous. The CDR3 is made up of 13 amino acids. Germline CDR1 reads SGHTA; CDR2 reads FQGTGA. The ends were cut back, 1 base at V and 8 bases at J, with 11 bases in the middle. In DNA form, the CDR3 reads TGTGCCAGCAGCTTAAGTGGGTTGCCAGAAGCTTTCTTT. Protein product: CASSLSGLPEAFF.

The rearrangement uses TRBV12-5 and TRBJ2-7, with 9 bases aligning to TRBD2. Germline CDR1 is LGHNT and CDR2 is FRNRAP. V was pared by 7 bases and J by 3 bases, with 16 bases of the junction left unmatched. The CDR3 is made up of 17 amino acids. The CDR3 bases are TGTGCTAGTGCCCAACGGGGGACTAGCAGTTTTATCTACGAGCAGTACTTC. Encoded protein: CASAQRGTSSFIYEQYF. Variable domain in full (rest from reference TRBV12-5 and TRBJ2-7): DARVTQTPRHKVTEMGQEVTMRCQPILGHNTVFWYRQTMMQGLELLAYFRNRAPLDDSGMPKDRFSAEMPDATLATLKIQPSEPRDSAVYFCASAQRGTSSFIYEQYFGPGTRLTVT.

This clonotype has a handful of counts. The chain employs TRBV7-2 and TRBJ1-2; D is possibly TRBD1 (5 bases). The CDR3 spans 15 residues. The germline V gene encodes CDR1 SGHTA and CDR2 FQGNSA. V gave up 7 bases and J gave up 4 bases, with 19 bases separating them. The CDR3 protein is CASTIPGGGSYGYTF. The CDR3 DNA reads TGTGCCAGCACCATACCGGGGGGAGGGTCCTATGGCTACACCTTC.

V and J are TRBV5-6 and TRBJ2-7, with D uncertain. The V gene's germline CDR1 is SGHDT and CDR2 YYEEEE. Trimming shortened V by 3 bases and J by 4 bases, and 8 bases separated the two germline ends. CDR3 length: 12 amino acids. The CDR3 here is CASSSLDYEQYF. The CDR3 DNA follows: TGTGCCAGCAGCTCCTTGGATTACGAGCAGTACTTC.

The chain links TRBV7-9 to TRBJ1-2; D is ambiguous. The CDR3 length is 13 residues. The V end was cut by 5 bases, the J end by 4 bases, with 11 bases between. CDR1 is SEHNR, CDR2 FQNEAQ, per germline (reference sequence). In nucleotides, the CDR3 is TGTGCCAGCAGCCGACGAACCATCTATGGCTACACCTTC. Its translation is CASSRRTIYGYTF.

This clonotype was picked up a small number of times. This sequence joins TRBV7-2 and TRBJ1-3; the D is unclear. Per germline, CDR1 SGHTA and CDR2 FQGNSA. This CDR3 comprises 16 residues. Trimming stripped 6 bases from V and 2 bases from J, with 17 bases between. This chain's CDR3 is CASRPSSGGAGNTIYF. The CDR3, as DNA: TGTGCCAGCAGACCGTCCTCCGGTGGGGCTGGAAACACCATATATTTT.

V and J are TRBV12-5 and TRBJ1-1, with 8 bases that match TRBD1. CDR3 size: 13 residues. Germline CDR1 reads LGHNT; CDR2 reads FRNRAP. The junction had 3 bases not matched to a gene; V was cut back by 6 bases and J by 3 bases. The CDR3 reads CASGTGDHTEAFF. In nucleotides, the CDR3 is TGTGCTAGTGGGACAGGGGACCACACTGAAGCTTTCTTT.

The V gene is TRBV30, the J gene TRBJ2-7; D unclear. The V end was cut by 0 bases, the J end by 4 bases, with 16 bases between. The CDR3 sequence is 15 residues long. The germline V gene has CDR1 GTSNPN and CDR2 SVGIG (reference sequence). CDR3 loop: CAWSVQTVFGYEQYF. The CDR3 DNA is TGTGCCTGGAGTGTACAGACGGTATTTGGATACGAGCAGTACTTC.

The chain links TRBV5-1 to TRBJ2-7; 7 positions match TRBD1. The J segment lost 5 bases and the V segment lost 0 bases, leaving 11 bases of the junction unmatched. CDR3 length: 16 amino acids. CDR1 and CDR2 from the germline V gene are SGHRS and YFSETQ. The chain's CDR3 is CASSLALTGVIHEQYF. The DNA of the CDR3 is TGCGCCAGCAGCTTGGCCCTCACAGGGGTTATCCACGAGCAGTACTTC.

This clonotype occurred a few times. The genes are TRBV7-2 and TRBJ2-7; D remains unclear. Germline CDR1 reads SGHTA; CDR2 reads FQGNSA. The V gene lost 3 bases and the J gene lost 0 bases, with 12 bases spanning the gap. This CDR3 contains 15 residues. The chain's CDR3 is CASSFQARSSYEQYF. The CDR3 coding sequence is TGTGCCAGCAGCTTCCAAGCAAGGAGCTCCTACGAGCAGTACTTC.

In its sample, this clonotype was seen many times. The chain combines TRBV5-1 with TRBJ2-4; TRBD2 is a possible D gene (5 bases). Trimming cost V 4 bases and J 9 bases, with 11 bases left between them. The germline CDR1 and CDR2 sequences are SGHRS and YFSETQ. This CDR3 spans 12 amino acids. The CDR3 DNA reads TGCGCCAGCAGCGACGAGGGTAGCATTCAGTACTTC. It specifies CASSDEGSIQYF.

This clonotype was recorded many times. The rearrangement uses TRBV7-8 and TRBJ2-5; D not certain. The CDR3 runs 13 residues. V was cut by 8 bases and J by 2 bases, with 12 bases left in between. From germline, CDR1 is SGHVS and CDR2 FQNEAQ. CDR3 bases: TGTGCCAGCTTTAAAGGTCTGCAAGAGACCCAGTACTTC. It codes for CASFKGLQETQYF.

This clonotype was counted a few times. This chain joins TRBV13 and TRBJ2-7; D tentatively fits TRBD1 or TRBD2 (5 bases each). Germline-derived CDR1 and CDR2 are PRHDT and FYEKMQ (reference sequence). The V end lost 4 bases, the J end lost 8 bases, and 12 bases lay between the germline ends. The CDR3 runs 12 residues. CDR3 in amino acids: CASSSSLGQQYF. DNA for the CDR3: TGTGCCAGCAGCTCCTCCCTGGGACAGCAGTACTTC.

V is TRBV29-1 and J is TRBJ2-3, with unresolved D. The CDR3 spans 13 residues. V was cut by 2 bases and J by 2 bases, with 8 bases left in between. Germline-derived CDR1 and CDR2 are SQVTM and ANQGSEA. The CDR3: CSVEPRFTDTQYF. The CDR3, as DNA: TGCAGCGTTGAACCCAGGTTCACAGATACGCAGTATTTT.

The V gene is TRBV6-5, the J gene TRBJ1-1, with a weak D call TRBD1 (5 bases). Trimming removed 0 bases from V and 6 bases from J, with 11 bases in between. The CDR3 is 14 residues long. Germline V gene sequence: CDR1 MNHEY, CDR2 SVGAGI. The DNA of the CDR3 is TGTGCCAGCAGTTACTCCGCTCAGGGTCCTGAAGCTTTCTTT. Translating it yields CASSYSAQGPEAFF.